The next 14 T cell receptor beta chains were all read from a single sample in a study of cytomegalovirus exposure and HLA in healthy donors. With 60 Vbeta and 13 Jbeta primers, the PCR was carried out. Data came from immunoSEQ multiplex PCR; TCRdb stores just in-frame clones and leaves some out. Found here are approximately 170,000 clones, around 63% of them singletons; the top ten hold around 4.5%. The sample comprised PBMCs. These receptors were collected from a young woman in good health and CMV-seropositive.

The chain recombines TRBV7-9 with TRBJ1-6; 10 nucleotides align to TRBD1. The ends lost 5 bases at V and 10 bases at J; junction bases unmatched: 5. This CDR3 contains 14 residues. Per germline, CDR1 SEHNR and CDR2 FQNEAQ (reference sequence). The CDR3 sequence: CASSQTGGQSPLHF. As DNA, the CDR3 is TGTGCCAGCAGCCAGACAGGGGGCCAGTCACCCCTCCACTTT.

The V gene is TRBV19, the J gene TRBJ2-1, with 8 bases fitting TRBD1. The germline V gene has CDR1 LNHDA and CDR2 SQIVND (reference sequence). This CDR3 is 13 amino acids long. Unmatched junction bases numbered 2, after V lost 5 bases and J lost 5 bases. CDR3 in DNA: TGTGCCAGTAGTTTGGGACAGGACAATGAGCAGTTCTTC. Translation gives CASSLGQDNEQFF.

The chain joins TRBV19 to TRBJ1-1; possibly TRBD1 for D (6 bases). Looked up from germline, CDR1 is LNHDA and CDR2 is SQIVND (reference sequence). V was shortened by 3 bases and J by 7 bases, with 12 bases between the two germline ends. This CDR3 has 13 residues. This chain's CDR3 is CASSIGPGVEAFF. In nucleotides, the CDR3 is TGTGCCAGTAGTATCGGGCCAGGGGTTGAAGCTTTCTTT.

V usage is TRBV6-5 and J usage is TRBJ2-1; possible D gene TRBD2, 6 bases. CDR3 length: 16 residues. Trimming took 0 bases from V and 4 from J, leaving 13 bases between them. Germline CDR1 is MNHEY and CDR2 is SVGAGI. CDR3 residues: CASSYSTGGKYNEQFF. As DNA, the CDR3 is TGTGCCAGCAGTTACTCGACCGGGGGAAAATACAATGAGCAGTTCTTC.

J is TRBJ1-4 and V is TRBV5-4; 9 positions match TRBD1. This CDR3 spans 13 amino acids. The germline CDR1 and CDR2 sequences are SGHNT and YYREEE (reference sequence). Losses at the gene ends were 4 bases for V and 7 bases for J; bases not matched to a gene: 2. DNA for the CDR3: TGTGCCAGCAGCCGGGACAGGGCTGAAAAACTGTTTTTT. Its protein is CASSRDRAEKLFF.

The rearrangement uses TRBV27 and TRBJ2-7; D perhaps matches TRBD2 (5 bases). The length of the CDR3 is 12 residues. Germline lookup yields CDR1 MNHEY and CDR2 SMNVEV (reference sequence). V lost 5 bases, J lost 11 bases, and 16 bases lay in between. The CDR3 DNA reads as TGTGCCAGCAGTCAATCCCGGGAAAGTGAGTACTTC. The encoded protein is CASSQSRESEYF.

This chain links TRBV2 with TRBJ2-7, with D tentatively TRBD1 (5 bases). From germline, CDR1 is SNHLY and CDR2 FYNNEI. Deletions cut 5 bases from V and 3 bases from J, with 11 bases between. CDR3 length: 13 amino acids. The CDR3 DNA sequence: TGTGCCAGCAGTAGACAGATCAACTACGAGCAGTACTTC. It specifies CASSRQINYEQYF.

The chain joins TRBV28 to TRBJ2-7; TRBD2 matches 9 bases. Trimming cost V 6 bases and J 6 bases; bases outside gene matches: 6. Germline CDR1 is MDHEN and CDR2 is SYDVKM. The CDR3 spans 13 residues. The CDR3: CASSPAGGGEQYF. DNA of the CDR3: TGTGCCAGCAGCCCAGCGGGAGGAGGCGAGCAGTACTTC.

This chain connects TRBV27 to TRBJ2-7, with 8 bases lining up with TRBD1. From germline, CDR1 is MNHEY and CDR2 SMNVEV (reference sequence). The CDR3 extends over 12 amino acids. Losses at the gene ends were 6 bases for V and 5 bases for J; bases not matched to a gene: 3. The chain's CDR3 is CASSPQGDEQYF. Written as DNA, the CDR3 is TGTGCCAGCAGCCCACAGGGGGACGAGCAGTACTTC.

This rearrangement joins TRBV4-3 to TRBJ2-3; no firm D call. V shed 4 bases and J shed 0 bases, with 5 bases lying between them. The V gene's germline CDR1 is LGHNA and CDR2 YSLEER. The CDR3 consists of 13 residues. DNA of the CDR3: TGCGCCAGCAGCCGGGCCAGCACAGATACGCAGTATTTT. It encodes CASSRASTDTQYF.

This rearrangement joins TRBV27 to TRBJ1-3; tentative D call: TRBD1 (5 bases). Trimming stripped 6 bases from V and 2 bases from J, with 23 bases between. Germline-derived CDR1 and CDR2 are MNHEY and SMNVEV (reference sequence). The CDR3 totals 18 residues. The CDR3 coding sequence is TGTGCCAGCAGCCAATACCCTTCCGGGGGGAGAGCTGGAAACACCATATATTTT. As protein: CASSQYPSGGRAGNTIYF.

The rearrangement joins TRBV27 to TRBJ2-3, with 7 bases that match TRBD2. Looked up from germline, CDR1 is MNHEY and CDR2 is SMNVEV (reference sequence). V lost 7 bases to trimming and J lost 1 base; unmatched junction nucleotides: 2. The CDR3 runs 13 residues. The DNA for the CDR3 is TGTGCCAGCACTAGCGGAGGCACAGATACGCAGTATTTT. This encodes CASTSGGTDTQYF.

In its sample, this clone was seen a few times. The CDR3 sequence is CASSLGAGNNYGYTF. The DNA for the CDR3 is TGCGCCAGCAGCTTGGGGGCAGGGAATAACTATGGCTACACCTTC. This chain connects TRBV5-1 to TRBJ1-2; weak D call: TRBD1 (5 bases). Deletions cut 0 bases from V and 1 base from J, with 10 bases between. This CDR3 is 15 amino acids long. The germline V gene encodes CDR1 SGHRS and CDR2 YFSETQ.

The chain joins TRBV27 to TRBJ1-2, with D unresolved. The V gene lost 4 bases and the J gene lost 8 bases, with 14 bases spanning the gap. Looked up from germline, CDR1 is MNHEY and CDR2 is SMNVEV (reference sequence). The CDR3 extends over 13 amino acids. The CDR3 is CASSYDRGWGYTF. In DNA, the CDR3 is TGTGCCAGCAGTTATGATCGGGGTTGGGGCTACACCTTC.